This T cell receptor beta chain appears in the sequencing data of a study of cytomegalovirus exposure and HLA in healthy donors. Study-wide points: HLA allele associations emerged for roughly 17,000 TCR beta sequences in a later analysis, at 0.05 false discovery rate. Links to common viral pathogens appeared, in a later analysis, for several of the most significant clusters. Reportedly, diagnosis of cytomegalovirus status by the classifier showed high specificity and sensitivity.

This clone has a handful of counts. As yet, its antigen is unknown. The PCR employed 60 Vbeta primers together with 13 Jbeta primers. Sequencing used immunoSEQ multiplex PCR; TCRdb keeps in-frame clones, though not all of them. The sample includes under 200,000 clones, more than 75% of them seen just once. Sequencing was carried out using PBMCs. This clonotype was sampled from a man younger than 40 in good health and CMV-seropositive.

The CDR3 nucleotides are TGTGCCAGCAGCAAATATCAGACAGGGAATGAAAAACTGTTTTTT. Protein sequence: CASSKYQTGNEKLFF. The gene calls are TRBV21-1 and TRBJ1-4; the listed D gene, TRBD1, was not tested against the DNA. TRBV21-1 is classified as a pseudogene. The CDR3 loop spans 15 amino acids.